Given below is one T cell receptor beta chain in context. Its antigen specificity is not known. No much larger clone exists at a distance of one base, and base qualities are not known. The immunoSEQ Assay, a bias-controlled multiplex PCR, was used to amplify TCRbeta CDR3 regions from genomic DNA. In the authors' own workflow: Nucleated cell counts per sample were estimated from amplification of reference gene primers within the assay. To quantify the absolute abundance of each unique TCRbeta CDR3 rearrangement, sequence reads were collapsed and filtered. For each sample, productive Simpson clonality was calculated by taking the square root of Simpson's diversity index across productive rearrangements. What TCRdb holds here is the immuneACCESS table cut down to in-frame rearrangements. Part of the clones is not present; checked against another copy, under half of the missing clones reflect an unresolved V gene, and the others are unexplained. Clonal size and the V and J genes are those of that table, whereas D and trimming came from the DNA. This sample has hundreds of thousands of clones in its table, and about 88% of those were observed once. 3% of the sample belongs to the ten largest clones.

CDR1 and CDR2 are drawn from the germline V gene: LGHNA, YSLEER. The CDR3 covers 14 residues, taking in both the cysteine and the phenylalanine. The only DNA kept is the CDR3, 42 bases in frame from the first base. Trimmed from V: 0 bases; trimmed from J: 11 bases; junction bases lacking a gene match: 8. This entry belongs to a study of blood T cell repertoires in COVID-19 (TCRdb year 2020). Turning to the overall study: The collaborator samples originated in the United States, Italy and Spain and spanned the acute and convalescent phases of COVID-19. Where available, HLA class I and class II types were obtained from metadata supplied by the sample provider rather than from assay-based typing. The prospective study material was composed of cDNA or gDNA derived from T cells, B-cell-depleted T cells, or PBMCs. The repertoires were released in a freely available public database intended as a resource for research on the immune response to SARS-CoV-2. The sample metadata nearly always contained a de-identified subject ID, COVID-19 status, age in years and sex. Samples were obtained from the ongoing ImmuneRACE study (first 160 participants) and from over 1,000 subjects provided by 6 global collaborators. The dataset comprised deeply sampled blood TCRbeta repertoires from subjects exposed to, actively infected with, or recovered from COVID-19.

Participants in the prospective study were enrolled through a virtual design, were aged about 18 to 100 years, and lived in about two dozen United States geographic areas. In the prospective study, cohorts were assigned on the basis of participant-reported clinical history obtained from a screening survey and a study questionnaire. Recovered participants in ImmuneRACE Cohort 3 were defined as having two consecutive negative NP/OP PCR tests, clearance from a healthcare professional, or resolution of symptoms. Each participant in the prospective study had whole blood, serum and a nasopharyngeal or oropharyngeal swab collected by mobile phlebotomists. Additional blood draws and questionnaires over an approximately 2-month period could optionally be provided by prospective study participants. Before DNA extraction, prospective study blood samples were shipped either frozen or at room temperature. The full study reports these points: Clinical and demographic metadata were provided uncurated, with the amount varying by source and participant.

Recombination connected TRBV4-3 to TRBJ1-1; TRBD1 lines up with 8 middle nucleotides. Sequencing was performed on PBMCs or T cells enriched from blood (not recorded which). This TCR was sampled from a woman between 45 and 65 years old who had recovered from COVID-19. CDR3 region: CASSQDLGTGGAFF. The DNA reads TGCGCCAGCAGCCAAGATCTAGGGACAGGAGGGGCTTTCTTT.